Sequencing of this TCR beta chain was carried out in a study of OX40 agonist ivuxolimab in advanced cancers. Clones were read by immunoSEQ multiplex PCR, and TCRdb kept only the in-frame ones, dropping some. The sample includes about 16,000 clones, 70% to 90% of them seen just once. Trimming shortened V by 0 bases and J by 1 base, and 10 bases separated the two germline ends. The length of the CDR3 is 15 residues. From germline, CDR1 is SGHRS and CDR2 YFSETQ. The material was CD4+ or CD8+ T cells sorted from blood, obtained in a trial of the OX40 agonist ivuxolimab. The sequence was collected from an adult with an advanced solid tumor such as melanoma, head and neck, liver or kidney cancer. The rearrangement uses TRBV5-1 and TRBJ1-2, with D unclear. The CDR3 protein is CASSLAGPDNYGYTF. CDR3 in DNA: TGCGCCAGCAGCTTGGCAGGACCCGATAACTATGGCTACACCTTC.